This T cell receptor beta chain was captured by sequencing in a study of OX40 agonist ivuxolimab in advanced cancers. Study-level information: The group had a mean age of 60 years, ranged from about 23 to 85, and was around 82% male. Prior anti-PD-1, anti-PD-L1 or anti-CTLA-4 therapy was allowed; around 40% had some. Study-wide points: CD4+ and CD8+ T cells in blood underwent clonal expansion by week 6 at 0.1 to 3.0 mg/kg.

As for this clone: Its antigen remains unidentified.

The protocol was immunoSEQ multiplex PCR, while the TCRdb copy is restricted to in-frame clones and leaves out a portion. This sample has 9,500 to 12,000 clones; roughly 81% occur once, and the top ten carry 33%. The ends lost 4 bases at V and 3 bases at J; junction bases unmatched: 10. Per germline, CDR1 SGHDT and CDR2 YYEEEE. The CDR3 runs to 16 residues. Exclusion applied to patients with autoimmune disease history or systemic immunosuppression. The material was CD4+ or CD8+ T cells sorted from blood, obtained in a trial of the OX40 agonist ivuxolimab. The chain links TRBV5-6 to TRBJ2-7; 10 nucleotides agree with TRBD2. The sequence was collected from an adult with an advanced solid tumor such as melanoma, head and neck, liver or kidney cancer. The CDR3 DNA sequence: TGTGCCAGCAGCGCCGCTACCGGGACTAGCGTCTACGAGCAGTACTTC. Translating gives CASSAATGTSVYEQYF.